One sample yielded the 6 T cell receptor beta chains listed below, sequenced in a study of a mutant IDH1 vaccine in newly diagnosed glioma. What these receptors recognize is not known. Measured with immunoSEQ multiplex PCR; TCRdb has only the in-frame clones, and not every one. The profile shows tens of thousands of clones, roughly 85% of them singletons. The time point denotes: week 11, during vaccination. With topical imiquimod, each dose of the vaccine consisted of 300 ug of mutant IDH1 20-mer peptide. The sample was PBMCs, taken from a glioma patient whose treatment included an IDH1 peptide vaccine. All receptors derive from a man aged 35 to 55 with glioma.

The V call is TRBV20-1, the J call TRBJ1-1; D is unclear. This CDR3 spans 11 amino acids. Trimming removed 6 bases from V and 2 bases from J, with 7 bases in between. From germline, CDR1 is DFQATT and CDR2 SNEGSKA (reference sequence). The CDR3 is CSALGNTEAFF. The CDR3 DNA reads as TGCAGTGCCCTTGGTAACACTGAAGCTTTCTTT.

The chain couples TRBV7-6 to TRBJ2-1; no clear D. V lost 11 bases, J lost 1 base, and 12 bases lay in between. CDR3 size: 13 residues. Germline V gives CDR1 SGHVS, CDR2 FNYEAQ. Here the CDR3 reads CAVGSASYNEQFF. The DNA of the CDR3 is TGTGCCGTCGGAAGCGCATCCTACAATGAGCAGTTCTTC. Together with reference TRBV7-6 and TRBJ2-1, the CDR3 gives the full variable domain: GAGVSQSPRYKVTKRGQDVALRCDPISGHVSLYWYRQALGQGPEFLTYFNYEAQQDKSGLPNDRFSAERPEGSISTLTIQRTEQRDSAMYRCAVGSASYNEQFFGPGTRLTVL.

This clone has just a few counts. The rearrangement links TRBV19 to TRBJ2-3, with 8 bases fitting TRBD1. CDR1 LNHDA and CDR2 SQIVND come from the germline V gene (reference sequence). Trimming removed 1 base from V and 6 bases from J; junction bases left unmatched: 18. The CDR3 is 19 residues long. CDR3 nucleotide sequence: TGTGCCAGTAGTATAGCTGGGACAGGAACCTCGTTTGGGTTGGATACGCAGTATTTT. This encodes CASSIAGTGTSFGLDTQYF.

The V and J genes are TRBV5-6 and TRBJ1-4; TRBD1 agrees at 7 bases. The V and J ends lost 5 bases and 6 bases, in that order; junction bases with no gene match: 4. Germline lookup yields CDR1 SGHDT and CDR2 YYEEEE. This CDR3 comprises 13 residues. The CDR3 DNA sequence: TGTGCCAGCAGTCGGGACAGCTATGAAAAACTGTTTTTT. This gives the protein CASSRDSYEKLFF.

This clone was detected only a few times. The V gene is TRBV2, the J gene TRBJ1-5; no clear D. The CDR3 runs 15 residues. Germline CDR1 is SNHLY and CDR2 is FYNNEI. Trimming shortened V by 0 bases and J by 6 bases, and 12 bases separated the two germline ends. CDR3 region: CASSEARGTGQPQHF. The CDR3 DNA reads TGTGCCAGCAGTGAAGCGCGGGGAACGGGTCAGCCCCAGCATTTT.

The chain combines TRBV2 with TRBJ2-2, with a possible D match to TRBD2 (6 bases). The germline V gene has CDR1 SNHLY and CDR2 FYNNEI. CDR3 size: 15 residues. V lost 5 bases to trimming and J lost 1 base, with 11 bases between them. The CDR3 loop reads CASSRDSQNTGELFF. The CDR3 DNA reads TGTGCCAGCAGTCGGGACTCCCAGAACACCGGGGAGCTGTTTTTT.